This T cell receptor beta chain was recorded in a study of identical twins. CDR3 length: 14 residues. V dropped 3 bases and J dropped 4 bases, with 13 bases sitting between them. Looked up from germline, CDR1 is SGHTA and CDR2 is FQGNSA. Regarding the study as a whole: Out-of-frame alpha sequences that twins shared showed excess low generation probability. Insertion counts were lower in abundant cord blood beta clonotypes, a trend that memory repertoires did not show.

A single record per CDR3 protein comes from TCRdb applying MiXCR to the 5' RACE reads. Counted here are hundreds of thousands of distinct CDR3 sequences, 15% to 20% occurring once; the ten biggest clones make up about an eighth. This clonotype has just a few counts. What it recognizes is unknown. These data were also filed under a second study, of T cells expressing NK-cell markers. That report notes: It was sorted CD3+CD56+NKG2C+, CD3+CD56+NKG2C- and CD3+CD56-NKG2C+ T cells that supplied the TCR beta repertoires. In a few donors, dominant clonotypes made up roughly 28.3-65% of CD3+CD56-NKG2C+ cells.

The source is a woman in her late teens or twenties in good health. The chain recombines TRBV7-2 with TRBJ2-7, with a weak D call TRBD2 (6 bases). What was sequenced was PBMCs. CDR3 loop: CASSFIGRIYEQYF. As DNA, the CDR3 is TGTGCCAGCAGCTTCATTGGGAGGATATACGAGCAGTACTTC.